A selection of T cell receptor beta chains follows, all from one sample in a study of OX40 agonist ivuxolimab in advanced cancers. Profiled with immunoSEQ multiplex PCR; TCRdb holds only in-frame clones, not every one. This sample has 60,000 or so clones, with roughly 92% found just once. This specimen was CD4+ or CD8+ T cells sorted from blood, taken in a trial of the OX40 agonist ivuxolimab. These receptors originate from an adult with an advanced solid tumor such as melanoma, head and neck, liver or kidney cancer. CDR3s include the opening cysteine and the closing phenylalanine or tryptophan. D genes are given only for firm matches. A row's size may be missing; if present it is once, few, many or a size class.

abundance: few; v_gene: TRBV5-4; d_gene: TRBD1; j_gene: TRBJ1-1; CDR3nt: TGTGCCAGCAGCTTGGGGGCGGGACAGTCGAACACTGAAGCTTTCTTT; CDR3aa: CASSLGAGQSNTEAFF
abundance: NA; v_gene: TRBV13; d_gene: NA; j_gene: TRBJ1-5; CDR3nt: TGTGCCAGCAGCGCGGGCGGCAATCAGCCCCAGCATTTT; CDR3aa: CASSAGGNQPQHF
abundance: NA; v_gene: TRBV25-1; d_gene: NA; j_gene: TRBJ2-1; CDR3nt: TGTGCCAGCAGTGACGTCTGGTACAATGAGCAGTTCTTC; CDR3aa: CASSDVWYNEQFF
abundance: once; v_gene: TRBV7-7; d_gene: TRBD2; j_gene: TRBJ2-3; CDR3nt: TGTGCCAGCAGCTTAGCCTTACTAGCGGGAGGGCCGGATACGCAGTATTTT; CDR3aa: CASSLALLAGGPDTQYF
abundance: NA; v_gene: TRBV13; d_gene: NA; j_gene: TRBJ1-1; CDR3nt: TGTGCCAGCAGCTTAGATACCGGACCTGAAGCTTTCTTT; CDR3aa: CASSLDTGPEAFF
abundance: NA; v_gene: TRBV6-5; d_gene: NA; j_gene: TRBJ2-7; CDR3nt: TGTGCCAGCAGTTACGTAGAGGCAGGGGAGGCGGAGCAGTACTTC; CDR3aa: CASSYVEAGEAEQYF
abundance: NA; v_gene: TRBV6-6; d_gene: NA; j_gene: TRBJ1-1; CDR3nt: TGTGCCAGCAGTCTCTGGGGTCCCACTGAAGCTTTCTTT; CDR3aa: CASSLWGPTEAFF
abundance: NA; v_gene: TRBV28; d_gene: NA; j_gene: TRBJ1-2; CDR3nt: TGTGCCAGCAGTTTTACAGGAGAAAACTATGGCTACACCTTC; CDR3aa: CASSFTGENYGYTF
abundance: NA; v_gene: TRBV27; d_gene: NA; j_gene: TRBJ1-1; CDR3nt: TGTGCCAGCAGTTCGTTCGGGGAAGGGTCTAACACTGAAGCTTTCTTT; CDR3aa: CASSSFGEGSNTEAFF
abundance: few; v_gene: TRBV9; d_gene: TRBD1; j_gene: TRBJ1-1; CDR3nt: TGTGCCAGCAGCGATAACAGGGGCGCTGAAGCTTTCTTT; CDR3aa: CASSDNRGAEAFF
abundance: NA; v_gene: TRBV18; d_gene: TRBD1; j_gene: TRBJ2-2; CDR3nt: TGTGCCAGCTCACCAATGGGACAGGGGAGCACCGGGGAGCTGTTTTTT; CDR3aa: CASSPMGQGSTGELFF
abundance: NA; v_gene: TRBV6-5; d_gene: TRBD1; j_gene: TRBJ1-3; CDR3nt: TGTGCCAGCAGCTTGGGGACAGGGGGCATCGGCACCATATATTTT; CDR3aa: CASSLGTGGIGTIYF
abundance: NA; v_gene: TRBV6-4; d_gene: TRBD2; j_gene: TRBJ2-1; CDR3nt: TGTGCCAGCAGAAAGACCCAGGGAGGGCTGAATGAGCAGTTCTTC; CDR3aa: CASRKTQGGLNEQFF
abundance: NA; v_gene: TRBV5-1; d_gene: TRBD1; j_gene: TRBJ1-2; CDR3nt: TGCGCCAGCAGCCACGACCAGGGGGCAGCTAACTATGGCTACACCTTC; CDR3aa: CASSHDQGAANYGYTF
abundance: NA; v_gene: TRBV14; d_gene: NA; j_gene: TRBJ2-7; CDR3nt: TGTGCCAGCAGCCAAAGAGGGGAGAGACAGTTATACGAGCAGTACTTC; CDR3aa: CASSQRGERQLYEQYF
abundance: NA; v_gene: TRBV7-6; d_gene: NA; j_gene: TRBJ2-7; CDR3nt: TGTGCCAGCAGCTCGCAGGTCGGCCAGGGCGACAACGAGCAGTACTTC; CDR3aa: CASSSQVGQGDNEQYF
abundance: once; v_gene: TRBV5-1; d_gene: NA; j_gene: TRBJ2-5; CDR3nt: TGCGCCAGCAGCTCTTGGGGGGCGGGATTCCAAGAGACCCAGTACTTC; CDR3aa: CASSSWGAGFQETQYF
abundance: NA; v_gene: TRBV4-1; d_gene: NA; j_gene: TRBJ1-2; CDR3nt: TGCGCCAGCAGCCAAGTGGGGCGAGACTATGGCTACACCTTC; CDR3aa: CASSQVGRDYGYTF
abundance: NA; v_gene: TRBV5-4; d_gene: TRBD1; j_gene: TRBJ1-1; CDR3nt: TGTGCCAGCAGCCCATTGGAGCTGACAGGGGTGAACACTGAAGCTTTCTTT; CDR3aa: CASSPLELTGVNTEAFF
abundance: NA; v_gene: TRBV7-7; d_gene: NA; j_gene: TRBJ2-1; CDR3nt: TGTGCCAGCAGCTTAGGCCCTCACTCCTACAATGAGCAGTTCTTC; CDR3aa: CASSLGPHSYNEQFF
abundance: NA; v_gene: TRBV7-9; d_gene: NA; j_gene: TRBJ2-5; CDR3nt: TGTGCCAGCAGCCATTTGAGGGGGGAGACCCAGTACTTC; CDR3aa: CASSHLRGETQYF
abundance: once; v_gene: TRBV14; d_gene: TRBD1; j_gene: TRBJ2-1; CDR3nt: TGTGCCAGCGCGACAGGGGGTTCAGATGAGCAGTTCTTC; CDR3aa: CASATGGSDEQFF
abundance: NA; v_gene: TRBV7-6; d_gene: NA; j_gene: TRBJ2-2; CDR3nt: TGTGCCAGCAGCCCACCAGGGGAGGACAGTAAAACCGGGGAGCTGTTTTTT; CDR3aa: CASSPPGEDSKTGELFF
abundance: NA; v_gene: TRBV4-3; d_gene: NA; j_gene: TRBJ1-2; CDR3nt: TGCGCCAGCAGCCAAGATTTTACGAATAACTATGGCTACACCTTC; CDR3aa: CASSQDFTNNYGYTF
abundance: NA; v_gene: TRBV6-5; d_gene: TRBD1; j_gene: TRBJ1-2; CDR3nt: TGTGCCAGCAGCCCAGACAGGGGGAACTATGGCTACACCTTC; CDR3aa: CASSPDRGNYGYTF
abundance: NA; v_gene: TRBV14; d_gene: NA; j_gene: TRBJ2-7; CDR3nt: TGTGCCAGCAGCCAAGATCCCTACGAGCAGTACTTC; CDR3aa: CASSQDPYEQYF
abundance: NA; v_gene: TRBV11-2; d_gene: TRBD2; j_gene: TRBJ2-7; CDR3nt: TGTGCCAGCAGCATTTACCTCTCTAGCGGGGGCTCCTACGAGCAGTACTTC; CDR3aa: CASSIYLSSGGSYEQYF
abundance: once; v_gene: TRBV13; d_gene: NA; j_gene: TRBJ1-6; CDR3nt: TGTGCCAGCAGTTCCGGTGCCGGGGGTTCACCCCTCCACTTT; CDR3aa: CASSSGAGGSPLHF
abundance: NA; v_gene: TRBV14; d_gene: NA; j_gene: TRBJ1-2; CDR3nt: TGTGCCAGCAGCAGTCAGGGAGGCTATGGCTACACCTTC; CDR3aa: CASSSQGGYGYTF
abundance: NA; v_gene: TRBV5-4; d_gene: NA; j_gene: TRBJ1-2; CDR3nt: TGTGCCAGCAGCTCACCGGGACCGACAGAACAAAACTATGGCTACACCTTC; CDR3aa: CASSSPGPTEQNYGYTF
abundance: few; v_gene: TRBV9; d_gene: TRBD2; j_gene: TRBJ2-1; CDR3nt: TGTGCCAGCAGCGCCTCTAGCGGGAGGAACTATGAGCAGTTCTTC; CDR3aa: CASSASSGRNYEQFF
abundance: NA; v_gene: TRBV13; d_gene: TRBD2; j_gene: TRBJ2-7; CDR3nt: TGTGCCAGCAGCTTTGGGGGGGACTACGAGCAGTACTTC; CDR3aa: CASSFGGDYEQYF
abundance: NA; v_gene: TRBV27; d_gene: NA; j_gene: TRBJ2-7; CDR3nt: TGTGCCAGCAGTTTATCAACAGGGAACGAGCAGTACTTC; CDR3aa: CASSLSTGNEQYF
abundance: NA; v_gene: TRBV28; d_gene: NA; j_gene: TRBJ1-5; CDR3nt: TGTGCCAGCAGTTTATATAGCAATCAGCCCCAGCATTTT; CDR3aa: CASSLYSNQPQHF
abundance: NA; v_gene: TRBV10-3; d_gene: NA; j_gene: TRBJ1-2; CDR3nt: TGTGCCATCAGTGTCCCGGAGGATGGCTACACCTTC; CDR3aa: CAISVPEDGYTF
abundance: NA; v_gene: TRBV7-6; d_gene: TRBD2; j_gene: TRBJ2-5; CDR3nt: TGTGCCAGCAGCTTAGAAGCGGGAGAAGAGACCCAGTACTTC; CDR3aa: CASSLEAGEETQYF
abundance: once; v_gene: TRBV5-4; d_gene: NA; j_gene: TRBJ2-1; CDR3nt: TGTGCCAGCAGCCCTTTTCCCCCTTACAATGAGCAGTTCTTC; CDR3aa: CASSPFPPYNEQFF
abundance: NA; v_gene: TRBV7-9; d_gene: NA; j_gene: TRBJ1-2; CDR3nt: TGTGCCATCCTGGGGAGCTATGGCTACACCTTC; CDR3aa: CAILGSYGYTF
abundance: NA; v_gene: TRBV27; d_gene: NA; j_gene: TRBJ1-2; CDR3nt: TGTGCCAGCAGTTTTGGTGGATATGGCTACGCCTTC; CDR3aa: CASSFGGYGYAF
abundance: once; v_gene: TRBV6-5; d_gene: TRBD1; j_gene: TRBJ2-4; CDR3nt: TGTGCCAGCAGCTGGGACAGTGGGGGCAAAAACATTCAGTACTTC; CDR3aa: CASSWDSGGKNIQYF
abundance: NA; v_gene: TRBV5-4; d_gene: NA; j_gene: TRBJ2-5; CDR3nt: TGTGCCAGCAGCATAGGAGAGACCCAGTACTTC; CDR3aa: CASSIGETQYF
abundance: NA; v_gene: TRBV7-9; d_gene: TRBD2; j_gene: TRBJ2-7; CDR3nt: TGTGCCAGCAGCTTAGTGGGGGGAGGGTCCTACGAGCAGTACTTC; CDR3aa: CASSLVGGGSYEQYF
abundance: NA; v_gene: TRBV6-6; d_gene: TRBD2; j_gene: TRBJ2-7; CDR3nt: TGTGGCAGCCATTGGGAGGGGACTCCCTACGAGCAGTACTTC; CDR3aa: CGSHWEGTPYEQYF
abundance: NA; v_gene: TRBV12-5; d_gene: TRBD1; j_gene: TRBJ1-1; CDR3nt: TGTGCTAGTGGTTGGGGGACAGGCAACACTGAAGCTTTCTTT; CDR3aa: CASGWGTGNTEAFF
abundance: NA; v_gene: TRBV29-1; d_gene: TRBD2; j_gene: TRBJ2-1; CDR3nt: TGCAGCGTTGAACTTGCTAGCGGGGCCTACAATGAGCAGTTCTTC; CDR3aa: CSVELASGAYNEQFF
abundance: NA; v_gene: TRBV9; d_gene: NA; j_gene: TRBJ2-7; CDR3nt: TGTGCCAGCAGCGTAGGGGGTTCCTACGAGCAGTACTTC; CDR3aa: CASSVGGSYEQYF
abundance: NA; v_gene: TRBV19; d_gene: TRBD2; j_gene: TRBJ2-7; CDR3nt: TGTGCCAGTAGCAATAGCGGGAGAGGTGAGCAGTACTTC; CDR3aa: CASSNSGRGEQYF
abundance: NA; v_gene: TRBV15; d_gene: NA; j_gene: TRBJ2-7; CDR3nt: TGTGCCACCAGCAGAGATAGATCTCACCGAGCCTACGAGCAGTACTTC; CDR3aa: CATSRDRSHRAYEQYF
abundance: NA; v_gene: TRBV15; d_gene: NA; j_gene: TRBJ2-3; CDR3nt: TGTGCCACCAGCAGAGATGGGGAAAGGGTAGATTCAGATACGCAGTATTTT; CDR3aa: CATSRDGERVDSDTQYF
abundance: NA; v_gene: TRBV4-1; d_gene: NA; j_gene: TRBJ2-7; CDR3nt: TGCGCCAGCAGCCAAGATGGGTACGAGCAGTACTTC; CDR3aa: CASSQDGYEQYF
abundance: NA; v_gene: TRBV6-5; d_gene: NA; j_gene: TRBJ1-4; CDR3nt: TGTGCCAGCAGTTACAGGGGGGAAAATGAAAAACTGTTTTTT; CDR3aa: CASSYRGENEKLFF
abundance: NA; v_gene: TRBV19; d_gene: TRBD1; j_gene: TRBJ1-2; CDR3nt: TGTGCCAGCGGGACAGCCTCCGAGGAGAGCTACACCTTC; CDR3aa: CASGTASEESYTF
abundance: NA; v_gene: TRBV14; d_gene: TRBD1; j_gene: TRBJ1-1; CDR3nt: TGTGCCAGCAGCCATATACAGGGGATCACTGAAGCTTTCTTT; CDR3aa: CASSHIQGITEAFF
abundance: NA; v_gene: TRBV5-6; d_gene: TRBD1; j_gene: TRBJ1-3; CDR3nt: TGTGCCAGCAGCCAACTGACAGGGTACGAAAACACCATATATTTT; CDR3aa: CASSQLTGYENTIYF
abundance: NA; v_gene: TRBV4-1; d_gene: NA; j_gene: TRBJ2-1; CDR3nt: TGCGCCAGCAGCCCGCCAGGGCAATCTAATGAGCAGTTCTTC; CDR3aa: CASSPPGQSNEQFF
abundance: NA; v_gene: TRBV28; d_gene: TRBD2; j_gene: TRBJ2-7; CDR3nt: TGTGCCAGCAGTTGGGGGACTAGCGGGGAATACGAGCAGTACTTC; CDR3aa: CASSWGTSGEYEQYF
abundance: once; v_gene: TRBV27; d_gene: NA; j_gene: TRBJ2-3; CDR3nt: TGTGCCAGCAGTTTTTTCGGAGGCTCCACCAGGACTGCGGATAGCACAGATACGCAGTATTTT; CDR3aa: CASSFFGGSTRTADSTDTQYF
abundance: NA; v_gene: TRBV6-5; d_gene: TRBD1; j_gene: TRBJ2-7; CDR3nt: TGTGCCAGCCCCGGACCAGGGGGCCGGAACGAGCAGTACTTC; CDR3aa: CASPGPGGRNEQYF
abundance: once; v_gene: TRBV11-2; d_gene: TRBD2; j_gene: TRBJ2-7; CDR3nt: TGTGCCAGCAGCTTAGATTTCGGGGGGGCCTCCTACGAGCAGTACTTC; CDR3aa: CASSLDFGGASYEQYF
abundance: NA; v_gene: TRBV2; d_gene: NA; j_gene: TRBJ1-5; CDR3nt: TGTGCCAGCAGTGTTAATTGGGGGCCACTTTGGCCCCAGCATTTT; CDR3aa: CASSVNWGPLWPQHF